Below are 5 T cell receptor beta chains sequenced from a single sample in a study of OX40 agonist ivuxolimab in advanced cancers. Only in-frame clones appear in the TCRdb table, and some are missing; sequencing was by immunoSEQ multiplex PCR. The sample records around 37,000 clones, 81% being singletons. Here the sequenced sample was CD4+ or CD8+ T cells sorted from blood, taken in a trial of the OX40 agonist ivuxolimab. These TCRs come from an adult with an advanced solid tumor such as melanoma, head and neck, liver or kidney cancer.

V and J are TRBV7-8 and TRBJ2-1, with D perhaps assigned TRBD1 or TRBD2 (5 bases each). The CDR3 has 15 amino acids. CDR1 and CDR2 from the germline V gene are SGHVS and FQNEAQ. Trimming took off 0 bases at V and 2 bases at J, with 8 bases between the two ends. The CDR3 here is CASSLAPGPYNEQFF. Here the CDR3 DNA reads TGTGCCAGCAGCTTAGCACCGGGGCCCTACAATGAGCAGTTCTTC.

The chain uses TRBV11-1 and TRBJ2-1; 9 bases fit TRBD1. The CDR3 totals 15 residues. Germline V gene data show CDR1 as SGHAT and CDR2 as FQDESV (reference sequence). The trim removed 5 bases at V and 4 bases at J, leaving 6 bases unmatched. The CDR3 is CASSGGTGPYNEQFF. The CDR3 DNA sequence: TGTGCCAGCAGCGGAGGGACAGGGCCTTACAATGAGCAGTTCTTC. Full variable domain (remainder filled in from reference TRBV11-1 and TRBJ2-1): EAEVAQSPRYKITEKSQAVAFWCDPISGHATLYWYRQILGQGPELLVQFQDESVVDDSQLPKDRFSAERLKGVDSTLKIQPAELGDSAMYLCASSGGTGPYNEQFFGPGTRLTVL.

V is TRBV28 and J is TRBJ2-7, with 8 positions matching TRBD2. Germline V gives CDR1 MDHEN, CDR2 SYDVKM. The CDR3 spans 15 residues. J lost 0 bases, V lost 6 bases, and 7 bases had no gene match. The CDR3 DNA follows: TGTGCCAGCAGCCCCCGACTAGCGTCCTCCTACGAGCAGTACTTC. It is translated as CASSPRLASSYEQYF.

The rearrangement joins TRBV30 to TRBJ1-4; TRBD1 might be the D (6 bases). The CDR3 has 12 amino acids. Germline-derived CDR1 and CDR2 are GTSNPN and SVGIG (reference sequence). Trimming shortened V by 5 bases and J by 7 bases, and 11 bases separated the two germline ends. CDR3 region: CAWASTGEKLFF. The CDR3 nucleotides are TGTGCCTGGGCTTCGACAGGTGAAAAACTGTTTTTT.

This chain links TRBV5-1 with TRBJ1-1; 9 positions agree with TRBD1. This CDR3 region has 15 residues. Trimming at V came to 3 bases and at J to 5 bases, leaving 8 bases not matched to a gene. Germline assignment: CDR1 SGHRS and CDR2 YFSETQ. The CDR3 DNA is TGCGCCAGCAGCTCCACCGGGACAGGGAGAACTGAAGCTTTCTTT. This encodes CASSSTGTGRTEAFF.